This T cell receptor beta chain was sequenced for a study of blood T cells in healthy people across ages. V gave up 3 bases and J gave up 5 bases, with 19 bases separating them. CDR1 and CDR2 from the germline V gene are SGHDT and YYEEEE. CDR3 length: 16 residues. Using a J-beta primer mix together with a sample-barcoded 5' primer, a second PCR was run for roughly 7 to 11 cycles. Each cDNA was tagged by a template-switch adaptor containing 12 random nucleotides. TCRdb processed the 5' RACE reads anew with MiXCR; each CDR3 protein has one entry. The table records 1.8 million or so distinct CDR3 sequences, about two fifths of them present only once.

This chain joins TRBV5-6 and TRBJ2-3; D perhaps matches TRBD1 (5 bases). Specimen: blood. The TCR was taken from a human donor in good health. Here the CDR3 reads CASSSFLGAYGDTQYF. In DNA, the CDR3 is TGTGCCAGCAGCTCGTTTCTTGGGGCGTATGGAGATACGCAGTATTTT.